This TCR beta chain was captured in a study of blood T cell repertoires in COVID-19 (dated by TCRdb to between 2020 and 2021). Turning to the overall study: The collaborator samples originated in the United States, Italy and Spain and spanned the acute and convalescent phases of COVID-19. The prospective study material was composed of cDNA or gDNA derived from T cells, B-cell-depleted T cells, or PBMCs. Deeply sampled blood TCRbeta repertoires from subjects exposed to, actively infected with, or recovered from COVID-19 were included in the dataset. The repertoires were made available in a free public database intended to serve as a resource for research on the immune response to SARS-CoV-2. Samples were obtained from the ongoing ImmuneRACE study (first 160 participants) and from 1,000 to 1,500 subjects provided by 6 global collaborators. The sample metadata nearly always contained a de-identified subject ID, COVID-19 status, age in years and sex. Where HLA class I and class II types were available, the types were taken from metadata supplied by the sample provider, not from assay-based typing.

Germline trimming amounts to 6 bases on V and 7 bases on J, with 10 as the count of junction bases outside the gene matches. Counted from cysteine to phenylalanine, this CDR3 has 14 amino acids. The kept DNA is CDR3 alone, 42 bases in frame from the first base. As encoded in the germline V gene, CDR1 is SQVTM while CDR2 is ANQGSEA. This clone occurred a few times. Its antigen remains undetermined. The sample holds no much larger clone one base away, and base qualities are not on file. The paper's findings and limits, for the study overall: The amount of clinical and demographic metadata varied by source and participant and was provided uncurated.

One collaborating source in Seattle enrolled patients during active infection and followed them longitudinally through the course of disease. The collaborating institutions used their own protocols to collect whole blood in K2EDTA tubes. For TCRbeta analysis, collaborators shipped samples in one of three forms: frozen whole blood, isolated PBMCs, or DNA extracted from either of those sample types. TCRbeta CDR3 regions were amplified from genomic DNA using the immunoSEQ Assay, a bias-controlled multiplex PCR. In the original analysis: The number of nucleated cells in each sample was estimated by amplification of reference gene primers within the assay. To quantify the absolute abundance of each unique TCRbeta CDR3 rearrangement, sequence reads were collapsed and filtered. Productive Simpson clonality was computed per sample as the square root of Simpson's diversity index over productive rearrangements. TCRdb mirrors the immuneACCESS table, restricted to in-frame sequences. Some clones are absent from its copies; in checked studies, under half trace to an unresolved V gene, and the reason for the others is unknown. Clonal size and the V and J genes are those of that table, whereas D and trimming came from the DNA. In this sample the table shows about 28,000 clones, 90% to 95% of which occur a single time. The biggest ten clones account for 0.8% to 0.9% of the sample.

This chain joins TRBV29-1 to TRBJ2-7, with 12 bases matching TRBD2. The receptor was isolated from a woman aged 70-85 years with COVID-19, enrolled during active disease. Input material: peripheral blood. The DNA sequence follows: TGCAGCGTGGGCAGACTAGCGGGAGTAGAGGAGCAGTACTTC. Its translation reads: CSVGRLAGVEEQYF.